Listed below are T cell receptor beta chains from one sample, sequenced in a study of cytomegalovirus exposure and HLA in healthy donors. Profiling relied on immunoSEQ multiplex PCR, and the TCRdb table lists in-frame clones only, not all of them. The sample lists 200,000 or so clones; nearly 80% were seen once. The source material was PBMCs. These TCRs come from a woman between 25 and 40 years old in good health and CMV-seropositive. Both conserved end residues are part of each CDR3. A D gene is named only where the DNA matches it firmly. Where a row states a size, it is once, few, many or the class of an expanded clone; other rows omit it.

>few|TRBJ1-5|.|TRBV6-1
TGTGCCAGCAGTGAGTCGGGGGGGCCCCAGCATTTT
CASSESGGPQHF
>once|TRBJ2-7|.|TRBV4-1
TGCGCCAGCAGCCAAGATGAGGCGAAGTACGGGAGCTACGAGCAGTACTTC
CASSQDEAKYGSYEQYF
>few|TRBJ2-1|TRBD2|TRBV13
TGTGCCAGCACCGGGGGGGGGTATGAGCAGTTCTTC
CASTGGGYEQFF
>.|TRBJ1-5|TRBD1|TRBV6-1
TGTGCCAGCCGTTTGGATACAGGGGAACAGCCCCAGCATTTT
CASRLDTGEQPQHF
>.|TRBJ2-1|.|TRBV5-4
TGTGCCAGCAGCTTGGTTGGAAGGAGAGGAGGCGGAAAATCCTACAATGAGCAGTTCTTC
CASSLVGRRGGGKSYNEQFF
>.|TRBJ1-5|TRBD1|TRBV19
TGTGCCAGTAGTGTAAGGTCCCACACTCTGATGGGGACAGGGGCCCGCAATCAGCCCCAGCATTTT
CASSVRSHTLMGTGARNQPQHF
>.|TRBJ1-4|.|TRBV6-6
TGTGCCAGTTACCGATCAGGGGTGGGTGAAAAACTGTTTTTT
CASYRSGVGEKLFF
>.|TRBJ2-7|.|TRBV28
TGTGCCAGCCAACTGACAGGAGAGTTAGGAAGCTACGAGCAGTACTTC
CASQLTGELGSYEQYF
>few|TRBJ2-1|TRBD2|TRBV5-1
TGCGCCAGCAGCTTGGATCTAGCGGGAGGGCCGGATGAGCAGTTCTTC
CASSLDLAGGPDEQFF
>once|TRBJ2-7|TRBD2|TRBV2
TGTGCCAGCAGGGAGCGGGATGGCTCCTACGAGCAGTACTTC
CASRERDGSYEQYF
>.|TRBJ2-7|TRBD1|TRBV28
TGTGCCAGCAGTTTGGTAGGACAGGGGGGAGAGCAGTACTTC
CASSLVGQGGEQYF
>.|TRBJ2-1|TRBD1|TRBV5-4
TGTGCCAGCAGCTTGGGACAGGGGAGCGACAATGAGCAGTTCTTC
CASSLGQGSDNEQFF
>.|TRBJ2-7|TRBD2|TRBV7-9
TGTGCCAGCAGCTTAGGTACTAGCGGGTGGTACGAGCAGTACTTC
CASSLGTSGWYEQYF
>.|TRBJ2-2|TRBD2|TRBV14
TGTGCCAGCAGCCAAGATTGGGCTAGCGGCACCGGGGAGCTGTTTTTT
CASSQDWASGTGELFF
>.|TRBJ2-5|TRBD1|TRBV29-1
TGCAGCACTTGGGATACAGGGGACCCAGAAGAGACCCAGTACTTC
CSTWDTGDPEETQYF
>once|TRBJ1-2|.|TRBV5-4
TGTGCCATAAAAAAATCCGGGACAAACTATGGCTACACCTTC
CAIKKSGTNYGYTF
>.|TRBJ1-3|TRBD1|TRBV28
TGTGCCAGCATACTTTCCTCGGGACAGGGGACAAACACCATATATTTT
CASILSSGQGTNTIYF
>.|TRBJ2-7|.|TRBV6-5
TGTGCCAGCATGGGGCAGGACGAGCAGTACTTC
CASMGQDEQYF
>.|TRBJ2-7|TRBD1|TRBV7-2
TGTGCCAGCAGCCTGGACAGGGGCGCCTACGAGCAGTACTTC
CASSLDRGAYEQYF
>.|TRBJ2-5|TRBD2|TRBV5-4
TGTGCCAGCAGCTTGGGCGGGAGGGAGACCCAGTACTTC
CASSLGGRETQYF
>.|TRBJ1-1|.|TRBV19
TGTGCCAGTAGTATTGGGAGTGTCGGTACTGAAGCTTTCTTT
CASSIGSVGTEAFF
>.|TRBJ2-7|.|TRBV19
TGTGCCAGTAGTCGGTCACCCAGGTGGGAGCAGTACTTC
CASSRSPRWEQYF
>.|TRBJ1-2|TRBD1|TRBV10-2
TGCGCCAGCAGTGAGTCTGGGACAGGGGGCCTCTATGGCTACACCTTC
CASSESGTGGLYGYTF
>.|TRBJ2-1|TRBD2|TRBV9
TGTGCCAGCAGCGTAAATAGCGGGGGGACCCTCTCCTACAATGAGCAGTTCTTC
CASSVNSGGTLSYNEQFF
>.|TRBJ1-4|TRBD1|TRBV25-1
TGTGCCAGCAGTGCCCCGGGACAGGGTATTACCAATCGACTGTTTTTT
CASSAPGQGITNRLFF
>.|TRBJ2-5|.|TRBV19
TGTGCCAGTAGTATAGTGGAGGATTTAGAGACCCAGTACTTC
CASSIVEDLETQYF
>.|TRBJ2-3|.|TRBV6-1
TGTGCCAGCAGTCAGGCCCCACCCACTGGTACGCAGTATTTT
CASSQAPPTGTQYF
>.|TRBJ1-1|TRBD1|TRBV6-4
TGTGCCAGCAGCCTATCGACAGGGGGGACTGAAGCTTTCTTT
CASSLSTGGTEAFF
>.|TRBJ1-5|.|TRBV2
TGTGCCAGCAGACTAGAAAGAAGCAATCAGCCCCAGCATTTT
CASRLERSNQPQHF
>.|TRBJ2-7|.|TRBV5-4
TGTGCCAGCAGCTTGGGGACGGGGATCTACGAGCAGTACTTC
CASSLGTGIYEQYF
>.|TRBJ2-2|.|TRBV6-4
TGTGCCAGCAGTGTCGGAGCCAACACCGGGGAGCTGTTTTTT
CASSVGANTGELFF
>.|TRBJ1-5|TRBD1|TRBV5-1
TGCGCCAGCCAGGGGGACAGGGGTCAGCCCCAGCATTTT
CASQGDRGQPQHF
>few|TRBJ1-2|.|TRBV5-6
TGTGCCAGCAGCTCGTACCAGGCTCACCCGGATGGCTACACCTTC
CASSSYQAHPDGYTF
>.|TRBJ1-1|.|TRBV6-5
TGTGCCAGCAGTCAAACAGGGAACACTGAAGCTTTCTTT
CASSQTGNTEAFF
>.|TRBJ1-4|.|TRBV6-1
TGTGCCACCACACATCAGGAAAAACTGTTTTTT
CATTHQEKLFF
>few|TRBJ1-4|TRBD1|TRBV19
TGTGCCAGTAGTCACAGGGACAGGGGACTTGCAACTAATGAAAAACTGTTTTTT
CASSHRDRGLATNEKLFF
>.|TRBJ2-5|.|TRBV18
TGTGCCAGCTCACCGAGGGGGAGAGAGACCCAGTACTTC
CASSPRGRETQYF
>.|TRBJ2-1|TRBD2|TRBV7-2
TGTGCCAGCAGCCGGTGGGGAGCGGGGGGAAACAATGAGCAGTTCTTC
CASSRWGAGGNNEQFF
>.|TRBJ2-4|.|TRBV9
TGTGCCAGCAGCGGAGAGGAGGGTGGAAACATTCAGTACTTC
CASSGEEGGNIQYF
>.|TRBJ2-1|.|TRBV5-4
TGTGCCAGCAGCACCGTCCCGAGCTCCTACAATGAGCAGTTCTTC
CASSTVPSSYNEQFF